These 25 T cell receptor beta chains originate from one sample sequenced in a study of CD8+ T cells in alopecia areata. Reverse transcription of extracted RNA yielded cDNA, which provided the sequencing template. Assay used: immunoSEQ multiplex PCR; TCRdb lists only in-frame clones, some missing. The repertoire holds more than 150,000 clones, with around half as singletons. This specimen consisted of CD8+ T cells sorted from blood, obtained at week 0. These receptors were collected from a human donor with alopecia areata.

The chain recombines TRBV5-6 with TRBJ1-1, with a tentative D call TRBD1 (5 bases). CDR1 and CDR2 (germline): SGHDT, YYEEEE. The CDR3 covers 14 residues. V gave up 9 bases and J gave up 4 bases, with 19 bases separating them. The CDR3 loop is CATHVGGGITEAFF. CDR3 bases: TGTGCCACCCACGTGGGGGGAGGGATCACTGAAGCTTTCTTT.

This chain connects TRBV5-1 to TRBJ2-3, with 10 nucleotides matching TRBD2. The junction had 11 bases not matched to a gene; V was cut back by 4 bases and J by 0 bases. The CDR3 consists of 18 residues. The germline V gene encodes CDR1 SGHRS and CDR2 YFSETQ. The CDR3 reads CASSPRGAGGISTDTQYF. The CDR3 DNA reads as TGCGCCAGCAGCCCCCGCGGAGCGGGGGGGATTAGCACAGATACGCAGTATTTT.

The chain employs TRBV6-6 and TRBJ1-3, with TRBD1 identical over 9 bases. This CDR3 has 15 residues. Germline trimming cut 5 bases from V and 1 base from J; bases unmatched to any gene: 3. Germline CDR1 and CDR2: MNHNY and SVGAGI (reference sequence). The CDR3 region has the DNA TGTGCCAGCAGTACAGGGGGCGGTTCTGGAAACACCATATATTTT. Encoded protein: CASSTGGGSGNTIYF.

V is TRBV29-1 and J is TRBJ2-1; D is perhaps TRBD2 (5 bases). The CDR3 extends over 11 amino acids. Germline values: CDR1 SQVTM, CDR2 ANQGSEA. The germline V and J ends were trimmed by 6 bases and 5 bases, with 8 bases remaining between them. The DNA for the CDR3 is TGCAGCGTCAAGAGGGACAATGAGCAGTTCTTC. Translation: CSVKRDNEQFF.

This clone was recorded a few times. The genes are TRBV19 and TRBJ1-5; D is ambiguous. Germline CDR1 LNHDA, CDR2 SQIVND (reference sequence). Deletions cut 6 bases from V and 3 bases from J, with 12 bases between. The length of the CDR3 is 14 residues. CDR3 sequence: CASSADRSNQPQHF. CDR3 DNA: TGTGCCAGTAGCGCGGACCGATCCAATCAGCCCCAGCATTTT.

This sequence joins TRBV5-4 and TRBJ2-3; D assignment may be TRBD1 or TRBD2 (5 bases each). This CDR3 is 15 amino acids long. Trimming shortened V by 1 base and J by 1 base, and 10 bases separated the two germline ends. Germline V lookup: CDR1 SGHNT, CDR2 YYREEE (reference sequence). The CDR3, as DNA: TGTGCCAGCAGCTTGTTCAGGGAGCGCACAGATACGCAGTATTTT. Translating it yields CASSLFRERTDTQYF.

This rearrangement joins TRBV28 to TRBJ1-2; the match to TRBD1 covers 8 bases. CDR1 and CDR2 (germline): MDHEN, SYDVKM. CDR3 length: 16 amino acids. The J segment lost 0 bases and the V segment lost 8 bases, leaving 11 bases of the junction unmatched. The CDR3 is CASLRGTGETNYGYTF. DNA for the CDR3: TGTGCCAGCTTAAGAGGGACAGGCGAGACTAACTATGGCTACACCTTC.

This clone was found a few times. The chain couples TRBV19 to TRBJ1-2; D gene uncertain. V gave up 4 bases and J gave up 2 bases, with 11 bases separating them. The CDR3 contains 14 residues. From germline, CDR1 is LNHDA and CDR2 SQIVND (reference sequence). The CDR3 is CASSNRESNYGYTF. In DNA, the CDR3 is TGTGCCAGTAGTAATCGGGAGTCAAACTATGGCTACACCTTC. The whole variable domain, filled in from reference TRBV19 and TRBJ1-2, reads DGGITQSPKYLFRKEGQNVTLSCEQNLNHDAMYWYRQDPGQGLRLIYYSQIVNDFQKGDIAEGYSVSREKKESFPLTVTSAQKNPTAFYLCASSNRESNYGYTFGSGTRLTVV.

This clone was observed a few times. The sample has other DNA sequences that encode this CDR3 too. The chain has TRBV5-1 and TRBJ2-1, with D unresolved. Germline V gene sequence: CDR1 SGHRS, CDR2 YFSETQ. Trimming took off 0 bases at V and 8 bases at J, with 3 bases between the two ends. CDR3 length: 11 amino acids. CDR3 nucleotides: TGCGCCAGCAGCTTGGGGCATGAGCAGTTCTTC. Its translation is CASSLGHEQFF.

This clone came up a few times. The chain is built from TRBV29-1 and TRBJ2-3; D could derive from TRBD1 or TRBD2 (5 bases each). CDR1 SQVTM and CDR2 ANQGSEA come from the germline V gene. CDR3 length equals 14 residues. Trimming pared 5 bases from V and 8 bases from J, leaving 20 bases between. As DNA, the CDR3 is TGCAGCGTTCGTCCAGGGACCCCACGAGTTACGCAGTATTTT. Translated, it gives CSVRPGTPRVTQYF.

The table lists this clone with a few counts. The chain carries TRBV5-6 and TRBJ2-1, with D uncertain. Germline lookup yields CDR1 SGHDT and CDR2 YYEEEE. V gave up 5 bases and J gave up 7 bases, with 16 bases separating them. The CDR3 is 14 residues long. The CDR3: CASSVGNSPNEQFF. The CDR3 DNA reads TGTGCCAGCAGTGTGGGGAATAGCCCAAATGAGCAGTTCTTC.

The genes are TRBV12-5 and TRBJ1-2; 10 bases match TRBD1. The junction had 4 bases not matched to a gene; V was cut back by 6 bases and J by 3 bases. Germline V gene data show CDR1 as LGHNT and CDR2 as FRNRAP. The CDR3 is 14 residues long. CDR3: CASGAGTGDYGYTF. The CDR3 nucleotides read TGTGCTAGTGGGGCCGGGACAGGGGACTATGGCTACACCTTC.

The table lists this clone with a few counts. V and J are TRBV2 and TRBJ1-6; D not resolved. The V gene lost 4 bases and the J gene lost 13 bases, with 8 bases spanning the gap. CDR1 and CDR2 from the germline V gene are SNHLY and FYNNEI. The length of the CDR3 is 11 residues. CDR3 sequence reads: CASSVLVPLHF. CDR3 bases: TGTGCCAGCAGTGTGCTAGTTCCCCTCCACTTT.

This rearrangement joins TRBV10-3 to TRBJ1-1; no clear D gene. The length of the CDR3 is 15 residues. V gave up 3 bases and J gave up 1 base, with 12 bases separating them. CDR1 ENHRY and CDR2 SYGVKD come from the germline V gene. The CDR3 DNA reads TGTGCCATCAGTGATTACGGGGTCAGGAACACTGAAGCTTTCTTT. It specifies CAISDYGVRNTEAFF.

The chain has TRBV15 and TRBJ1-1; D possibly corresponds to TRBD1 (5 bases). Trimming left V 8 bases short and J 0 bases short, with 10 bases between. Germline CDR1 and CDR2: LNHNV and YYDKDF (reference sequence). The CDR3 is made up of 13 amino acids. The CDR3 DNA reads as TGTGCCACCGAGACAGCTCTGAACACTGAAGCTTTCTTT. The encoded protein is CATETALNTEAFF.

The chain uses TRBV4-3 and TRBJ2-7, with TRBD2 matching 9 bases. V lost 1 base and J lost 2; bases outside the gene matches: 3. The length of the CDR3 is 15 residues. CDR1 is LGHNA, CDR2 YSLEER, per germline. Written as DNA, the CDR3 is TGCGCCAGCAGCCAAGGCAGGACTAGCGCCTACGAGCAGTACTTC. This encodes CASSQGRTSAYEQYF.

This clone was seen more than once but under ten times. J is TRBJ2-7 and V is TRBV6-5; no clear D. The V end lost 8 bases, the J end lost 3 bases, and 2 bases lay between the germline ends. The CDR3 runs to 9 residues. CDR1 is MNHEY and CDR2 is SVGAGI in the germline V gene. For the CDR3, the DNA is TGTGCCAGCGGCTACGAGCAGTACTTC. This gives the protein CASGYEQYF.

The chain combines TRBV27 with TRBJ2-7, with D perhaps TRBD1 (5 bases). This CDR3 spans 13 amino acids. From germline, CDR1 is MNHEY and CDR2 SMNVEV (reference sequence). Between the trimmed V and J ends, which lost 4 bases and 3 bases, there was a span of 10 bases. In DNA, the CDR3 is TGTGCCAGCAGTTCACAGGTCCACTACGAGCAGTACTTC. As protein: CASSSQVHYEQYF.

This clone was seen only a few times. V and J are TRBV27 and TRBJ2-1; 14 nucleotides align to TRBD2. The CDR3 is 20 residues long. V lost 3 bases, J lost 0 bases, and 10 bases stayed unmatched. The V gene's germline CDR1 is MNHEY and CDR2 SMNVEV (reference sequence). Here the CDR3 reads CASSFRLAGGISSSYNEQFF. CDR3 coding DNA: TGTGCCAGCAGTTTCCGACTAGCGGGGGGGATATCTAGCTCCTACAATGAGCAGTTCTTC.

This clone was seen a few times. The CDR3 DNA reads as TGTGCCAGCAGTACTCCGGAGAGGGAGACCCAGTACTTC. Translating it yields CASSTPERETQYF. The chain couples TRBV27 to TRBJ2-5; no clear D. This CDR3 region has 13 residues. Germline lookup yields CDR1 MNHEY and CDR2 SMNVEV (reference sequence). Trimming removed 5 bases from V and 5 bases from J, with 12 bases in between.

This clone was recorded a few times. This chain uses TRBV19 with TRBJ2-1; TRBD1 matches 10 bases. The germline V gene encodes CDR1 LNHDA and CDR2 SQIVND (reference sequence). This CDR3 is 15 amino acids long. The junction had 6 bases not matched to a gene; V was cut back by 5 bases and J by 5 bases. CDR3 in DNA: TGTGCCAGTAGTCTCGACAGGGGGCTCAACAATGAGCAGTTCTTC. Translation: CASSLDRGLNNEQFF. The full variable domain, with the rest looked up from reference TRBV19 and TRBJ2-1, is DGGITQSPKYLFRKEGQNVTLSCEQNLNHDAMYWYRQDPGQGLRLIYYSQIVNDFQKGDIAEGYSVSREKKESFPLTVTSAQKNPTAFYLCASSLDRGLNNEQFFGPGTRLTVL.

The chain carries TRBV10-2 and TRBJ2-3; D is ambiguous. The V end was cut by 1 base, the J end by 3 bases, with 5 bases between. Germline V gives CDR1 WSHSY, CDR2 SAAADI. CDR3 size: 13 residues. The CDR3 loop reads CASSEYGTDTQYF. The CDR3 bases are TGCGCCAGCAGTGAGTACGGGACAGATACGCAGTATTTT.

The chain joins TRBV29-1 to TRBJ2-1; D gene ambiguous. V lost 5 bases to trimming and J lost 0 bases, with 5 bases between them. The CDR3 spans 12 residues. The germline V gene encodes CDR1 SQVTM and CDR2 ANQGSEA. The CDR3 DNA reads TGCAGCGTTACGAGCTCCTACAATGAGCAGTTCTTC. Protein: CSVTSSYNEQFF.

This clone appeared once. The rearrangement uses TRBV30 and TRBJ1-2; a weak D match, TRBD1 (5 bases). CDR1 GTSNPN and CDR2 SVGIG come from the germline V gene (reference sequence). The V end was cut by 0 bases, the J end by 0 bases, with 17 bases between. The CDR3 has 17 amino acids. CDR3 sequence reads: CAWSVPPVGPSNYGYTF. Written as DNA, the CDR3 is TGTGCCTGGAGTGTACCCCCCGTGGGGCCATCTAACTATGGCTACACCTTC.

The V gene is TRBV25-1, the J gene TRBJ1-2, with TRBD1 matching 7 bases. J gave up 7 bases and V 7 bases, and 12 bases lay outside the gene matches. This CDR3 region has 14 residues. Germline loops: CDR1 MGHDK, CDR2 SYGVNS. This CDR3 reads CASTAQGVDVGYTF. CDR3 nucleotide sequence: TGTGCCAGCACCGCCCAGGGGGTAGACGTTGGCTACACCTTC.